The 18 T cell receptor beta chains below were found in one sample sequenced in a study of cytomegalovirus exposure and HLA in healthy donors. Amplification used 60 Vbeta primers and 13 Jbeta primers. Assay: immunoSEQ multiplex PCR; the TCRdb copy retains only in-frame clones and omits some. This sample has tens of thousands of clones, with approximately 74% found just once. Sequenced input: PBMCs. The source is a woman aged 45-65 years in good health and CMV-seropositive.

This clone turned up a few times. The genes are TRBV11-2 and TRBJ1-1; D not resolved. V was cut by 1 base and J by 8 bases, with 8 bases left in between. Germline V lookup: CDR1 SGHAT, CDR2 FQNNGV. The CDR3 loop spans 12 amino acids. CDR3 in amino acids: CASSLGPGEAFF. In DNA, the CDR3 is TGTGCCAGCAGCTTAGGCCCGGGGGAAGCTTTCTTT.

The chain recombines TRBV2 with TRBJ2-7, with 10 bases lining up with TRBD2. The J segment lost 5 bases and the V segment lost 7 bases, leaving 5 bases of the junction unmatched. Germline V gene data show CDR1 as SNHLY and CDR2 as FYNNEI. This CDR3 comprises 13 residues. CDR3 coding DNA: TGTGCCAGCAACAGCGGGAGGGCCAACGAGCAGTACTTC. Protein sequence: CASNSGRANEQYF.

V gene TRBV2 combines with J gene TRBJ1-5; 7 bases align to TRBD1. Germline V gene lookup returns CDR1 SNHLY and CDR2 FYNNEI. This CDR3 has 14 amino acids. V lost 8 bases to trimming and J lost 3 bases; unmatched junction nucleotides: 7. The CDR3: CASHRGQANQPQHF. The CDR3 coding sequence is TGTGCCAGCCACCGCGGACAGGCCAATCAGCCCCAGCATTTT.

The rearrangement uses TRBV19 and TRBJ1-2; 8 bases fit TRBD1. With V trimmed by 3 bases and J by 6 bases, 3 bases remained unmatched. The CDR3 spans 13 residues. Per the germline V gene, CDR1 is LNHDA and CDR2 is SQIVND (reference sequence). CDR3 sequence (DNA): TGTGCCAGTAGTATGGGGGGACAGGATGGCTACACCTTC. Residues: CASSMGGQDGYTF.

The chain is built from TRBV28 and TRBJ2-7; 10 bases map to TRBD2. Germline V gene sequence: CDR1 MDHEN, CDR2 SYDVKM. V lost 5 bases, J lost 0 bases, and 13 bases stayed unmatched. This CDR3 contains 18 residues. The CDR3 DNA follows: TGTGCCAGCAGTCAAGTGGCTAGCGGGAGTATAGGCTCCTACGAGCAGTACTTC. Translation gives CASSQVASGSIGSYEQYF. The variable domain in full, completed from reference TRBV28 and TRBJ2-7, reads DVKVTQSSRYLVKRTGEKVFLECVQDMDHENMFWYRQDPGLGLRLIYFSYDVKMKEKGDIPEGYSVSREKKERFSLILESASTNQTSMYLCASSQVASGSIGSYEQYFGPGTRLTVT.

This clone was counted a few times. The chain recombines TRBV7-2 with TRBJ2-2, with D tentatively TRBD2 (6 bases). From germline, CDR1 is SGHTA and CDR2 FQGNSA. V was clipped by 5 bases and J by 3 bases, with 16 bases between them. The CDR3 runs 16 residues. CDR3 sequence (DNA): TGTGCCAGCAGCCCCTGGGACTCCATCTACACCGGGGAGCTGTTTTTT. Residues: CASSPWDSIYTGELFF.

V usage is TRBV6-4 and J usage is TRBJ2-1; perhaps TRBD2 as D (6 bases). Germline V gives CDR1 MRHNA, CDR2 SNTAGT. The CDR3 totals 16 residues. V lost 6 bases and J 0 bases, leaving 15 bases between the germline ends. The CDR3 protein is CASRSEGRSSYNEQFF. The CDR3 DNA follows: TGTGCCAGCAGGTCGGAGGGACGGAGCTCCTACAATGAGCAGTTCTTC.

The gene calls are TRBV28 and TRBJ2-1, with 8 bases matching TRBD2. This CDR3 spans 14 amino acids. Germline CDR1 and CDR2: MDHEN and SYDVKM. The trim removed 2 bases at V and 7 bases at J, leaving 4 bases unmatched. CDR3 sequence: CASSLIGTRNEQFF. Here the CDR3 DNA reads TGTGCCAGCAGTTTAATTGGGACTAGGAATGAGCAGTTCTTC.

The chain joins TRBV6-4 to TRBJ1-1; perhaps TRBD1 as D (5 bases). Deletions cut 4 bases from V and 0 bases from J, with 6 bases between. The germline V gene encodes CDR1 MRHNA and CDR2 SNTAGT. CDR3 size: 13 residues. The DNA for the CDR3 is TGTGCCAGCAGTGCCAGGGTGAACACTGAAGCTTTCTTT. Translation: CASSARVNTEAFF.

This chain's CDR3 is CATGQARTQNAKNIQYF. Here the CDR3 DNA reads TGTGCCACGGGACAGGCCCGTACCCAAAATGCCAAAAACATTCAGTACTTC. The chain links TRBV19 to TRBJ2-4; 8 bases agree with TRBD1. CDR3 length: 17 residues. Per the germline V gene, CDR1 is LNHDA and CDR2 is SQIVND (reference sequence). V was pared by 10 bases and J by 1 base, with 15 bases of the junction left unmatched.

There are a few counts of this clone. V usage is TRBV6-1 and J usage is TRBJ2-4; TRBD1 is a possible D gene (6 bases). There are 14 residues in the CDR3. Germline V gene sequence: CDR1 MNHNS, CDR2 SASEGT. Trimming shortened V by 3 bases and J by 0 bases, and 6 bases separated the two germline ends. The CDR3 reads CASSDRGAKNIQYF. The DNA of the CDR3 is TGTGCCAGCAGTGACAGGGGAGCCAAAAACATTCAGTACTTC.

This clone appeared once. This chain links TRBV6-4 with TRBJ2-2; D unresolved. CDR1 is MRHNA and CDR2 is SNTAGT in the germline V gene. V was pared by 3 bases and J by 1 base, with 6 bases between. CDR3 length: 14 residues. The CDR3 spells CASSERQNTGELFF. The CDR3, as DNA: TGTGCCAGCAGTGAACGACAGAACACCGGGGAGCTGTTTTTT.

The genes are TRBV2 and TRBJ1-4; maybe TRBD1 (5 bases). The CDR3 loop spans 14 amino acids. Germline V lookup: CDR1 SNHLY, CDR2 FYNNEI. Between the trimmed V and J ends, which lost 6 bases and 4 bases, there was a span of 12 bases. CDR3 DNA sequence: TGTGCCAGCAGCGCCGGACATCGTAATGAAAAACTGTTTTTT. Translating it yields CASSAGHRNEKLFF.

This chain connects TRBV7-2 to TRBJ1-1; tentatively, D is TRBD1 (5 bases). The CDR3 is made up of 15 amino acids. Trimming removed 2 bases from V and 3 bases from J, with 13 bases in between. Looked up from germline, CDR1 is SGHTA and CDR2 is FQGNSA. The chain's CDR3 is CASSLRFTGDTEAFF. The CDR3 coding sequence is TGTGCCAGCAGCTTAAGGTTTACAGGTGACACTGAAGCTTTCTTT.

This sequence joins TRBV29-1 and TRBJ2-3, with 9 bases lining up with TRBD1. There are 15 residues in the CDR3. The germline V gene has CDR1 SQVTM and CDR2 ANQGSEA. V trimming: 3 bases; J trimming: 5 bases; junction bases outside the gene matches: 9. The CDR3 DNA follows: TGCAGCGTTGAGGTCCGGGACAGGGTTTTAGATACGCAGTATTTT. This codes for CSVEVRDRVLDTQYF.

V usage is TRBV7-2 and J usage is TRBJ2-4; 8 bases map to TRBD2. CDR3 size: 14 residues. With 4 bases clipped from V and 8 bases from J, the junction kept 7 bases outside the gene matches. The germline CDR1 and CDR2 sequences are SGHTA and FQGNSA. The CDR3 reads CASSSSGSRDIQYF. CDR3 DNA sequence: TGTGCCAGCAGCTCGAGCGGGAGCAGAGACATTCAGTACTTC.

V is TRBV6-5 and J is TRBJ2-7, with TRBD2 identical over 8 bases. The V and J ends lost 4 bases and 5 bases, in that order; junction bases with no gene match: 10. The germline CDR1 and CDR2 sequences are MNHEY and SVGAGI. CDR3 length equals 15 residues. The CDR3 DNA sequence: TGTGCCAGCAGTTTGCAGCGGGAGAGTTTACACGAGCAGTACTTC. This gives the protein CASSLQRESLHEQYF.

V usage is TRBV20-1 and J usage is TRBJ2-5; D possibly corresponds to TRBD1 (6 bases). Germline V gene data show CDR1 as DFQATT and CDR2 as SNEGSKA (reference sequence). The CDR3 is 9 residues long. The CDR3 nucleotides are TGCAGCACAGGGGAGACCCAGTACTTC. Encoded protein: CSTGETQYF.